These 21 T cell receptor beta chains share one sample of origin, sequenced in a study of blood T cell repertoires in COVID-19. Assay: immunoSEQ multiplex PCR; the TCRdb copy retains only in-frame clones and omits some. The sample records tens of thousands of clones, around nine tenths being singletons. Material for sequencing was peripheral blood. These receptors came from a human donor in a cohort sampled during active COVID-19.

V is TRBV5-1 and J is TRBJ2-3; 10 bases are shared with TRBD1. V trimming: 1 base; J trimming: 6 bases; junction bases outside the gene matches: 17. This CDR3 region has 19 residues. Germline CDR1 and CDR2: SGHRS and YFSETQ. CDR3 loop: CASSLLRTGGISGVDTQYF. The CDR3, as DNA: TGCGCCAGCAGCTTGTTGCGGACAGGGGGTATTAGCGGGGTCGATACGCAGTATTTT.

The chain has TRBV2 and TRBJ2-7; 8 bases map to TRBD1. This CDR3 is 14 amino acids long. Per the germline V gene, CDR1 is SNHLY and CDR2 is FYNNEI. J was trimmed by 6 bases and V by 5 bases; bases with no gene match: 9. For the CDR3, the DNA is TGTGCCAGCAGTCGTGACAGGGGTTTCGGCGAGCAGTACGTC. Translating gives CASSRDRGFGEQYV.

This clone was found once. CDR3 in amino acids: CASSLGQGRLQPQHF. The CDR3 DNA reads TGTGCCAGCAGCTTAGGGCAGGGCAGGCTTCAGCCCCAGCATTTT. This chain uses TRBV7-6 with TRBJ1-5; TRBD1 is a possible D gene (5 bases). Trimming cost V 1 base and J 6 bases, with 13 bases left between them. The CDR3 is 15 residues long. Germline V CDR1 and CDR2: SGHVS, FNYEAQ.

The V and J genes are TRBV19 and TRBJ2-3; perhaps TRBD2 as D (5 bases). From germline, CDR1 is LNHDA and CDR2 SQIVND (reference sequence). Between the trimmed V and J ends, which lost 3 bases and 0 bases, there was a span of 16 bases. The CDR3 covers 17 residues. CDR3 bases: TGTGCCAGTAGTATTGCGGCTAGCCACCTTAGCACAGATACGCAGTATTTT. This gives the protein CASSIAASHLSTDTQYF.

This clone was observed once. The rearrangement uses TRBV3-1 (or the pseudogene TRBV3-2) and TRBJ1-6, with D perhaps matching TRBD1 (6 bases). Germline V gives CDR1 LGHDT, CDR2 YNNKEL (reference sequence). The CDR3 covers 15 residues. With 4 bases removed from V and 4 bases from J, the gap between germline ends came to 11 bases. The CDR3 DNA is TGTGCCAGCAGCCTCCGGGACAATTATAATTCACCCCTCCACTTT. Its translation is CASSLRDNYNSPLHF.

This clone was found once. V gene TRBV6-2 or TRBV6-3 combines with J gene TRBJ1-2; perhaps TRBD1 as D (6 bases). The CDR3 is 13 amino acids. Trimming took off 5 bases at V and 8 bases at J, with 15 bases between the two ends. CDR1 and CDR2 (germline): MNHEY, SVGEGT. The CDR3 spells CASSDRQVFGYTF. For the CDR3, the DNA is TGTGCCAGCAGTGACCGACAGGTTTTCGGCTACACCTTC.

CDR3 protein: CASSISDTQYF. The CDR3 DNA reads TGTGCCAGTAGTATATCTGATACGCAGTATTTT. The rearrangement joins TRBV19 to TRBJ2-3; no clear D. The CDR3 length is 11 residues. V dropped 2 bases and J dropped 6 bases, with 3 bases sitting between them. From germline, CDR1 is LNHDA and CDR2 SQIVND (reference sequence).

The table lists this clone with a few counts. The chain uses TRBV6-4 and TRBJ2-1; 8 nucleotides align to TRBD1. This CDR3 contains 14 residues. After removal of 5 bases from V and 10 bases from J, the junction contained 10 bases not matched to a gene. Germline CDR1 reads MRHNA; CDR2 reads SNTAGT. CDR3 region: CASSLRTGSSEQFF. CDR3 in DNA: TGTGCCAGCAGTCTTAGGACAGGGAGTAGCGAGCAGTTCTTC.

The V gene is TRBV6-5, the J gene TRBJ2-3; possible D gene TRBD1, 6 bases. This CDR3 has 15 residues. Per the germline V gene, CDR1 is MNHEY and CDR2 is SVGAGI. The ends were cut back, 7 bases at V and 0 bases at J, with 14 bases in the middle. CDR3 nucleotide sequence: TGTGCCAGCATGACTAACAGGGCGAGCACAGATACGCAGTATTTT. Translating it yields CASMTNRASTDTQYF.

The chain couples TRBV7-2 to TRBJ2-5; TRBD2 agrees at 9 bases. Germline assignment: CDR1 SGHTA and CDR2 FQGNSA. The CDR3 runs to 16 residues. V dropped 5 bases and J dropped 5; count of bases not matched to a gene: 12. The CDR3 spells CASSPQLAGVRETQYF. DNA for the CDR3: TGTGCCAGCAGCCCCCAGTTAGCGGGAGTGAGGGAGACCCAGTACTTC. The full variable domain, with the rest looked up from reference TRBV7-2 and TRBJ2-5, is GAGVSQSPSNKVTEKGKDVELRCDPISGHTALYWYRQSLGQGLEFLIYFQGNSAPDKSGLPSDRFSAERTGGSVSTLTIQRTQQEDSAVYLCASSPQLAGVRETQYFGPGTRLLVL.

The J gene is TRBJ2-3, the V gene TRBV5-8; the D gene is possibly TRBD2 (6 bases). Trimming took off 3 bases at V and 6 bases at J, with 14 bases between the two ends. This CDR3 comprises 14 residues. CDR1 is SGHTS and CDR2 is YDEGEE in the germline V gene. As DNA, the CDR3 is TGTGCCAGCAGCTCGGACTACTCAGGGGATACGCAGTATTTT. It translates to CASSSDYSGDTQYF.

The chain uses TRBV5-6 and TRBJ2-7; D remains unclear. Germline loops: CDR1 SGHDT, CDR2 YYEEEE. V lost 7 bases and J lost 9, with 8 bases in between. CDR3 length equals 9 residues. The CDR3: CASPRGQYV. In DNA, the CDR3 is TGTGCCAGCCCCAGAGGGCAGTACGTC.

The chain employs TRBV27 and TRBJ1-3, with D possibly being TRBD1 (5 bases). The CDR3 covers 16 residues. Trimming cost V 5 bases and J 4 bases, with 18 bases left between them. CDR1 MNHEY and CDR2 SMNVEV come from the germline V gene (reference sequence). The CDR3 sequence: CASSAHRRGLGNTIYF. The DNA of the CDR3 is TGTGCCAGCAGTGCTCACCGCCGGGGGTTAGGAAACACCATATATTTT.

The CDR3 here is CASISGTGERGYTF. DNA for the CDR3: TGTGCCAGCATCTCCGGGACAGGGGAACGTGGCTACACCTTC. This chain links TRBV6-5 with TRBJ1-2; 10 positions agree with TRBD1. The CDR3 runs to 14 residues. The germline V gene has CDR1 MNHEY and CDR2 SVGAGI. V shed 7 bases, J shed 7 bases, and the junction held 9 bases outside the gene matches.

V and J are TRBV7-2 and TRBJ1-1; D is undetermined. This CDR3 region has 14 residues. Germline CDR1 SGHTA, CDR2 FQGNSA. The V end was cut by 4 bases, the J end by 6 bases, with 15 bases between. The DNA of the CDR3 is TGTGCCAGCAGCTCAACTAGGCACGTTTCTGAAGCTTTCTTT. Translated, it gives CASSSTRHVSEAFF. The full variable domain, completed using reference TRBV7-2 and TRBJ1-1, is GAGVSQSPSNKVTEKGKDVELRCDPISGHTALYWYRQSLGQGLEFLIYFQGNSAPDKSGLPSDRFSAERTGGSVSTLTIQRTQQEDSAVYLCASSSTRHVSEAFFGQGTRLTVV.

The V call is TRBV19, the J call TRBJ1-1; TRBD1 matches at 7 bases. The ends lost 3 bases at V and 5 bases at J; junction bases unmatched: 0. The CDR3 loop spans 12 amino acids. Per the germline V gene, CDR1 is LNHDA and CDR2 is SQIVND (reference sequence). CDR3 loop: CASSMTGTEAFF. As DNA, the CDR3 is TGTGCCAGTAGTATGACAGGGACTGAAGCTTTCTTT.

The chain recombines TRBV2 with TRBJ1-5, with 12 nucleotides matching TRBD1. The germline V gene encodes CDR1 SNHLY and CDR2 FYNNEI. The CDR3 totals 18 residues. J gave up 0 bases and V 2 bases, and 5 bases lay outside the gene matches. The CDR3 spells CASSERDRGLISNQPQHF. The CDR3 region has the DNA TGTGCCAGCAGTGAAAGGGACAGGGGGCTCATTAGCAATCAGCCCCAGCATTTT.

The chain couples TRBV3-1 (or the pseudogene TRBV3-2) to TRBJ2-3; the match to TRBD2 covers 7 bases. V gave up 4 bases and J gave up 2 bases; unmatched junction bases: 6. Per the germline V gene, CDR1 is LGHDT and CDR2 is YNNKEL (reference sequence). The CDR3 is 15 amino acids. CDR3 protein: CASSLLGGDTDTQYF. CDR3 in DNA: TGTGCCAGCAGCCTCTTGGGGGGGGACACAGATACGCAGTATTTT.

The chain combines TRBV7-2 with TRBJ2-3; 9 bases map to TRBD2. The junction had 9 bases not matched to a gene; V was cut back by 1 base and J by 7 bases. Germline V gene sequence: CDR1 SGHTA, CDR2 FQGNSA. The CDR3 totals 16 residues. The CDR3: CASSLGLAGSKNTQYF. Written as DNA, the CDR3 is TGTGCCAGCAGCTTAGGTCTAGCGGGGTCTAAAAATACGCAGTATTTT.

The genes are TRBV2 and TRBJ1-5; 12 bases match TRBD1. The CDR3 loop spans 18 amino acids. The V gene end was trimmed by 7 bases and the J gene end by 0 bases; junction bases not matched to a gene: 10. Germline V gene lookup returns CDR1 SNHLY and CDR2 FYNNEI. CDR3 loop: CASNSGTGGPYSNQPQHF. CDR3 bases: TGTGCCAGCAATTCCGGGACAGGGGGCCCTTATAGCAATCAGCCCCAGCATTTT.

The chain employs TRBV30 and TRBJ2-7, with TRBD1 matching over 9 bases. The CDR3 runs 16 residues. Germline V gene sequence: CDR1 GTSNPN, CDR2 SVGIG (reference sequence). The trim removed 5 bases at V and 6 bases at J, leaving 17 bases unmatched. Here the CDR3 DNA reads TGTGCCTGGGATAACAGGGGGCGCAGGTCCTTGGGCGAGCAGTACTTC. It translates to CAWDNRGRRSLGEQYF.